These 5 T cell receptor beta chains share one sample of origin, sequenced in a study of T-cell memory formation after mild COVID-19. TCRdb reprocessed the 5' RACE reads with MiXCR, giving one entry per CDR3 protein. The sample holds approximately 60,000 distinct CDR3 sequences, 9.3% seen once. The sequenced material came from PBMCs or a T cell subset sorted from them (not recorded which). These receptor sequences come from a man aged 18-30 years who had mild COVID-19 (a few samples of this study predate the infection). Cell type and time point are not known.

This clonotype has only a few counts. The chain combines TRBV7-2 with TRBJ2-1, with 7 bases matching TRBD2. V lost 1 base to trimming and J lost 4 bases; unmatched junction nucleotides: 4. CDR3 size: 15 residues. CDR1 and CDR2 (germline): SGHTA, FQGNSA. The CDR3 DNA sequence: TGTGCCAGCAGCTTAGATCGGGGGGAATACAATGAGCAGTTCTTC. Its protein is CASSLDRGEYNEQFF. The full variable domain, its missing parts supplied by reference TRBV7-2 and TRBJ2-1, is GAGVSQSPSNKVTEKGKDVELRCDPISGHTALYWYRQSLGQGLEFLIYFQGNSAPDKSGLPSDRFSAERTGGSVSTLTIQRTQQEDSAVYLCASSLDRGEYNEQFFGPGTRLTVL.

This clonotype was counted a few times. This chain links TRBV4-2 with TRBJ1-4; a possible D gene is TRBD1 (6 bases). The V and J ends lost 5 bases and 5 bases respectively, with 15 bases between them. In germline, CDR1 is LGHNA, CDR2 YNFKEQ. This CDR3 is built from 15 residues. DNA for the CDR3: TGTGCCAGCAGCTTAAGAGGGGGGTCAAATGAAAAACTGTTTTTT. Its protein product is CASSLRGGSNEKLFF.

CDR3 in DNA: TGCGCCAGCAGCTTAGCCAGTTCCCCCGGCACTGAAGCTTTCTTT. It specifies CASSLASSPGTEAFF. The V call is TRBV5-1, the J call TRBJ1-1, with D unclear. V was shortened by 2 bases and J by 4 bases, with 15 bases between the two germline ends. CDR1 SGHRS and CDR2 YFSETQ come from the germline V gene. CDR3 size: 15 residues.

This rearrangement joins TRBV10-3 to TRBJ2-3; D might be TRBD1 (5 bases). V gave up 7 bases and J gave up 2 bases, with 10 bases separating them. CDR3 length equals 13 residues. Germline-derived CDR1 and CDR2 are ENHRY and SYGVKD. CDR3 amino acids: CAIMVTATDTQYF. In DNA form, the CDR3 reads TGTGCCATCATGGTGACAGCCACAGATACGCAGTATTTT.

The chain is built from TRBV29-1 and TRBJ2-3; TRBD1 matches at 7 bases. Germline trimming cut 6 bases from V and 4 bases from J; bases unmatched to any gene: 13. The CDR3 sequence is 15 residues long. The germline V gene encodes CDR1 SQVTM and CDR2 ANQGSEA. The CDR3 nucleotides are TGCAGCGTCGCCCCGGGACAGACACAGGCAGATACGCAGTATTTT. Its translation: CSVAPGQTQADTQYF.